This TCR beta chain was captured by sequencing in a study of OX40 agonist ivuxolimab in advanced cancers. About the full investigation: Ivuxolimab was an agonistic, fully human IgG2 monoclonal antibody directed against OX40 (CD134), a costimulatory receptor. The paper describes the monotherapy dose-escalation part (N = 52 patients) of the phase I trial of ivuxolimab. Peripheral TCRbeta sequencing aimed to test whether ivuxolimab altered TCR sequence diversity and caused clonal T-cell expansion. Partial responses occurred in three dose-escalation patients, of whom one had hepatocellular carcinoma and two had cutaneous melanoma. Intravenous ivuxolimab was administered to patients every 2 weeks at six dose levels: 0.01, 0.1, 0.3, 1.5, 3 and 10 mg/kg. Among the 52 dose-escalation patients, about 19 had hepatocellular carcinoma, roughly 15 melanoma, 9 renal cell carcinoma and 9 head and neck cancer. Prior anti-PD-1, anti-PD-L1 or anti-CTLA-4 therapy was permitted, and about 40% of dose-escalation patients had received checkpoint inhibitors. In the dose-escalation cohort, about four fifths of patients were male, and the mean age was around 60 years with a range of 23 to 79. General conclusions and limits of the study: Antigen specificity was not determined for the clonally expanded peripheral T cells. In the 0.1-3.0 mg/kg groups, partial responders were among the patients with the lowest normalized peripheral clonal expansion, particularly in CD8+ T cells. Low levels of normalized T-cell clonal expansion were also seen in some patients who did not respond. After ivuxolimab, expanded clones were on average more numerous among CD8+ T cells than among CD4+ T cells. Clonal expansion of both CD4+ and CD8+ blood T cells was observed from baseline to week 6 at doses 0.1 to 3.0 mg/kg.

The CDR3 starts with the cysteine, ends with the phenylalanine, and has 14 residues. Only the CDR3 part of the read is kept: 42 bases, read in frame from the first base. The germline V gene sets CDR1 to MNHNS and CDR2 to SASEGT. The germline ends are 21 bases apart after V is trimmed by 6 bases and J by 10 bases. The trial excluded patients who had a history of autoimmune disease or were on systemic immunosuppression. In every dose cohort, peripheral blood was drawn for TCR sequencing at baseline, cycle 4 day 1, and cycle 7 day 1. Samples came from an open-label, multicenter, first-in-human phase I dose-escalation trial of ivuxolimab. Adults with locally advanced or metastatic melanoma, renal cell carcinoma, hepatocellular carcinoma or head and neck squamous cell carcinoma were enrolled in the trial. CD4+ and CD8+ T cells were sorted separately from peripheral blood before TCR sequencing. For sequencing of the TCRbeta CDR3 region, genomic DNA was extracted from the sorted cells. TCRbeta CDR3 regions were sequenced using the immunoSEQ Assay. TCRdb provides this immuneACCESS table in a form limited to in-frame rearrangements. Some clones are lacking; in checked studies, under half of them reflect an unresolved V gene, and why the rest are absent is not known. The sample records 82,000 or so clones, approximately 89% of which are singletons. The ten largest clones capture more than 2% of the sample.

For this clone: Its antigen is unknown. No base quality information exists; no much larger clone differs at one position.

Sequenced material: CD4+ or CD8+ T cells sorted from blood, taken in a trial of the OX40 agonist ivuxolimab. The source is an adult with an advanced solid tumor such as melanoma, head and neck, liver or kidney cancer. The sequence links TRBV6-1 to TRBJ1-2; too little of a D gene remains to name it. The nucleotides are TGTGCCAGCAGCCGCGCGATCGGTGTCGAATTCTACACCTTC. Its protein reads: CASSRAIGVEFYTF.